The 31 T cell receptor beta chains reported below all come from one sample, sequenced in a study of T cells in localized non-small cell lung cancer. Assay used: immunoSEQ multiplex PCR; TCRdb lists only in-frame clones, some missing. The sample lists roughly 40,000 clones, over 75% seen once, with 2.5% to 3% in the top ten. The specimen was peripheral blood, collected before any cancer treatment. Receptors were obtained from a woman between 40 and 69 years old with stage I lung adenocarcinoma.

The gene calls are TRBV13 and TRBJ2-3; no clear D. The V and J ends lost 11 bases and 5 bases respectively, with 20 bases between them. Per the germline V gene, CDR1 is PRHDT and CDR2 is FYEKMQ (reference sequence). The CDR3 runs 14 residues. This CDR3 is CAGPWGRLIDTQYF. CDR3 coding DNA: TGTGCCGGCCCCTGGGGTCGTCTCATAGATACGCAGTATTTT. The whole variable domain, filled in from reference TRBV13 and TRBJ2-3, reads AAGVIQSPRHLIKEKRETATLKCYPIPRHDTVYWYQQGPGQDPQFLISFYEKMQSDKGSIPDRFSAQQFSDYHSELNMSSLELGDSALYFCAGPWGRLIDTQYFGPGTRLTVL.

The J gene is TRBJ2-7, the V gene TRBV28, with unresolved D. Germline CDR1 and CDR2: MDHEN and SYDVKM. This CDR3 comprises 12 residues. V was cut by 7 bases and J by 6 bases, with 13 bases left in between. In DNA, the CDR3 is TGTGCCAGCACCTGGGGTGTACGCGAGCAGTACTTC. Amino acid sequence: CASTWGVREQYF.

The CDR3 DNA sequence: TGTGCCAGCAGCTCGGGACAGGGGGCAACTGAAGCTTTCTTT. Protein: CASSSGQGATEAFF. This chain links TRBV7-9 with TRBJ1-1; 12 bases agree with TRBD1. The germline V gene encodes CDR1 SEHNR and CDR2 FQNEAQ (reference sequence). The CDR3 consists of 14 residues. V was pared by 4 bases and J by 5 bases, with 2 bases of the junction left unmatched.

J is TRBJ1-5 and V is TRBV6-5; perhaps TRBD1 as D (6 bases). The V gene lost 4 bases and the J gene lost 5 bases, with 12 bases spanning the gap. Germline lookup yields CDR1 MNHEY and CDR2 SVGAGI. The CDR3 runs 14 residues. As DNA, the CDR3 is TGTGCCAGCAGTTCCTCTTACAGGGATCAGCCCCAGCATTTT. This encodes CASSSSYRDQPQHF.

J is TRBJ2-7 and V is TRBV5-4; 7 bases agree with TRBD1. This CDR3 is 14 amino acids long. With 5 bases clipped from V and 6 bases from J, the junction kept 11 bases outside the gene matches. Germline V gene lookup returns CDR1 SGHNT and CDR2 YYREEE (reference sequence). CDR3: CASSYGQVRREQYF. DNA for the CDR3: TGTGCCAGCAGTTATGGACAGGTCCGCCGCGAGCAGTACTTC.

This clone was counted a few times. The chain recombines TRBV14 with TRBJ1-1; 9 nucleotides align to TRBD1. This CDR3 is built from 13 residues. The germline gives CDR1 SGHDN, CDR2 FVKESK. The V segment lost 6 bases and the J segment 8 bases; nucleotides outside the gene matches: 7. The CDR3 DNA reads TGTGCCAGCAGTCGACAGGGGGTGGGAGAAGCTTTCTTT. This sequence encodes CASSRQGVGEAFF.

The chain joins TRBV15 to TRBJ2-4, with no clear D. The CDR3 loop spans 16 amino acids. Trimming took off 1 base at V and 1 base at J, with 11 bases between the two ends. CDR1 LNHNV and CDR2 YYDKDF come from the germline V gene (reference sequence). CDR3 nucleotides: TGTGCCACCAGCAGAGTTGGAGCAGCGGCCAAAAACATTCAGTACTTC. Translated, it gives CATSRVGAAAKNIQYF.

This clone occurred a few times. J is TRBJ1-2 and V is TRBV5-6; D gene ambiguous. The CDR3 has 15 amino acids. Per the germline V gene, CDR1 is SGHDT and CDR2 is YYEEEE. The ends were cut back, 0 bases at V and 4 bases at J, with 13 bases in the middle. In DNA, the CDR3 is TGTGCCAGCAGCTTGGGGGGAGGGATCATCTATGGCTACACCTTC. Amino acid sequence: CASSLGGGIIYGYTF.

This sequence joins TRBV7-2 and TRBJ2-5; D is uncertain. This CDR3 contains 13 residues. Trimming removed 3 bases at V and 0 bases at J, with 5 bases between. Germline loops: CDR1 SGHTA, CDR2 FQGNSA. This chain's CDR3 is CASSFPYQETQYF. The DNA for the CDR3 is TGTGCCAGCAGCTTTCCATACCAAGAGACCCAGTACTTC.

The chain couples TRBV27 to TRBJ1-4; D is undetermined. Trimming cost V 1 base and J 8 bases, with 8 bases left between them. The CDR3 is 13 residues long. Germline CDR1 MNHEY, CDR2 SMNVEV (reference sequence). The CDR3, as DNA: TGTGCCAGCAGTTTATTCGCCAGGGAAAAACTGTTTTTT. It encodes CASSLFAREKLFF.

The chain joins TRBV5-1 to TRBJ2-1, with 7 positions matching TRBD2. The junction had 4 bases not matched to a gene; V was cut back by 2 bases and J by 5 bases. CDR3 size: 14 residues. Looked up from germline, CDR1 is SGHRS and CDR2 is YFSETQ. The chain's CDR3 is CASSLGSGHNEQFF. The CDR3 nucleotides are TGCGCCAGCAGCTTAGGTAGCGGGCACAATGAGCAGTTCTTC.

The V gene is TRBV4-1, the J gene TRBJ1-1; TRBD1 is a possible D gene (6 bases). Germline CDR1 reads MGHRA; CDR2 reads YSYEKL. V gave up 4 bases and J gave up 1 base, with 13 bases separating them. The CDR3 totals 15 residues. In DNA, the CDR3 is TGCGCCAGCAGCCCCCGCAGGGGCCCGAACACTGAAGCTTTCTTT. Translation gives CASSPRRGPNTEAFF.

The rearrangement links TRBV9 to TRBJ2-2, with TRBD1 matching 8 bases. CDR3 length: 16 amino acids. Germline loops: CDR1 SGDLS, CDR2 YYNGEE. The ends lost 2 bases at V and 3 bases at J; junction bases unmatched: 6. The CDR3 DNA follows: TGTGCCAGCAGCGTCGGACAGGGTGGGGACACCGGGGAGCTGTTTTTT. The encoded protein is CASSVGQGGDTGELFF.

The rearrangement joins TRBV19 to TRBJ1-6; D is ambiguous. This CDR3 has 13 amino acids. V lost 10 bases and J lost 8, with 15 bases in between. Germline loops: CDR1 LNHDA, CDR2 SQIVND (reference sequence). The CDR3 DNA follows: TGTGCCACTCAATCGGGCGGGTATTCACCCCTCCACTTT. Translating gives CATQSGGYSPLHF.

The gene calls are TRBV10-3 and TRBJ1-2; 7 bases are shared with TRBD1. V trimming: 5 bases; J trimming: 4 bases; junction bases outside the gene matches: 4. Per the germline V gene, CDR1 is ENHRY and CDR2 is SYGVKD. CDR3 length: 13 residues. CDR3 amino acids: CAISQQGIYGYTF. CDR3 sequence (DNA): TGTGCCATCAGTCAACAGGGGATCTATGGCTACACCTTC.

This chain links TRBV7-8 with TRBJ2-1, with TRBD2 matching over 12 bases. With V trimmed by 5 bases and J by 8 bases, 10 bases remained unmatched. Germline V gene data show CDR1 as SGHVS and CDR2 as FQNEAQ. The CDR3 runs to 16 residues. CDR3 DNA sequence: TGTGCCAGCAGCCCCGATGCGACTAGCGGGAGCGATGAGCAGTTCTTC. This translates into CASSPDATSGSDEQFF.

V usage is TRBV2 and J usage is TRBJ2-7, with D tentatively TRBD1 (5 bases). Trimming left V 2 bases short and J 3 bases short, with 14 bases between. Germline CDR1 SNHLY, CDR2 FYNNEI. The CDR3 contains 15 residues. The CDR3 coding sequence is TGTGCCAGCAGTGAAAGTCAGGGAAGTTTCTACGAGCAGTACTTC. Its translation is CASSESQGSFYEQYF.

The rearrangement uses TRBV2 and TRBJ2-3, with 14 bases fitting TRBD2. J was trimmed by 10 bases and V by 8 bases; bases with no gene match: 8. The CDR3 is made up of 14 amino acids. Germline CDR1 is SNHLY and CDR2 is FYNNEI. CDR3 DNA: TGTGCCAGCGGGACTAGCGGGGGCTCGCCGGCGCAGTATTTT. Translated: CASGTSGGSPAQYF.

The chain joins TRBV28 to TRBJ1-2; TRBD1 matches at 10 bases. J was trimmed by 6 bases and V by 4 bases; bases with no gene match: 11. CDR1 and CDR2 from the germline V gene are MDHEN and SYDVKM. This CDR3 is built from 16 residues. This CDR3 is CASSSQTGGGINGYTF. The CDR3 DNA follows: TGTGCCAGCAGTTCTCAGACAGGGGGCGGTATAAATGGCTACACCTTC.

The J gene is TRBJ1-1, the V gene TRBV18; perhaps TRBD1 as D (5 bases). The CDR3 spans 17 residues. The germline CDR1 and CDR2 sequences are KGHSH and LQKENI. With 3 bases removed from V and 1 base from J, the gap between germline ends came to 18 bases. Here the CDR3 reads CASSPPRVGFANTEAFF. The CDR3 DNA follows: TGTGCCAGCTCACCGCCCAGGGTAGGTTTCGCGAACACTGAAGCTTTCTTT.

V gene TRBV15 combines with J gene TRBJ2-1; the match to TRBD2 covers 13 bases. Germline CDR1 and CDR2: LNHNV and YYDKDF (reference sequence). This CDR3 comprises 15 residues. V was clipped by 9 bases and J by 8 bases; unmatched bases: 10. The CDR3 region has the DNA TGTGCCACTTCATGGGGGACTAGCGGGAAGTATGAGCAGTTCTTC. Translating it yields CATSWGTSGKYEQFF.

The count of this clone is one. This chain joins TRBV28 and TRBJ2-2; 9 nucleotides line up with TRBD2. This CDR3 is built from 16 residues. J gave up 3 bases and V 3 bases, and 5 bases lay outside the gene matches. The germline gives CDR1 MDHEN, CDR2 SYDVKM. CDR3 sequence (DNA): TGTGCCAGCAGTTTGGCGGGAGGGCCTGACACCGGGGAGCTGTTTTTT. This sequence encodes CASSLAGGPDTGELFF.

The chain joins TRBV30 to TRBJ1-2, with a weak D call TRBD1 (5 bases). Germline CDR1 is GTSNPN and CDR2 is SVGIG (reference sequence). Trimming took off 2 bases at V and 5 bases at J, with 15 bases between the two ends. The CDR3 has 14 amino acids. The CDR3: CAWSRGSLEYGYTF. In nucleotides, the CDR3 is TGTGCCTGGAGTCGGGGGAGCCTGGAATATGGCTACACCTTC. Drawing the rest from reference TRBV30 and TRBJ1-2, the complete variable domain is SQTIHQWPATLVQPVGSPLSLECTVEGTSNPNLYWYRQAAGRGLQLLFYSVGIGQISSEVPQNLSASRPQDRQFILSSKKLLLSDSGFYLCAWSRGSLEYGYTFGSGTRLTVV.

Concerning this clone itself: An end of the junction differs from the germline gene, which may be a read error. The chain combines TRBV7-7 with TRBJ1-1, with D possibly TRBD1 on 5 matching bases. CDR3 length equals 13 residues. Germline CDR1 is SSHAT and CDR2 is FNYEAQ (reference sequence). The CDR3 nucleotides are TGTGCTAGCAGCGAGACAGTGAACACTGAAGCTTTCTTT. It is translated as CASSETVNTEAFF.

The chain joins TRBV19 to TRBJ1-1; the D is unclear. The V gene's germline CDR1 is LNHDA and CDR2 SQIVND (reference sequence). CDR3 size: 15 residues. With 0 bases removed from V and 13 bases from J, the gap between germline ends came to 21 bases. The CDR3 loop is CASSIDKVSLGRVFF. CDR3 in DNA: TGTGCCAGTAGTATAGATAAGGTCTCACTCGGCAGAGTTTTCTTT.

The genes are TRBV11-2 and TRBJ1-6; the D gene is possibly TRBD1 (5 bases). Trimming removed 0 bases at V and 9 bases at J, with 12 bases between. This CDR3 comprises 15 residues. Germline CDR1 is SGHAT and CDR2 is FQNNGV. The CDR3 reads CASSLDPSGGSPLHF. The CDR3 DNA is TGTGCCAGCAGCTTAGATCCCTCGGGGGGTTCACCCCTCCACTTT.

The chain links TRBV6-5 to TRBJ2-5, with 10 bases matching TRBD2. This CDR3 spans 15 amino acids. V gave up 6 bases and J gave up 4 bases; unmatched junction bases: 8. Germline CDR1 is MNHEY and CDR2 is SVGAGI. CDR3 protein: CASRGPGLARETQYF. The CDR3 DNA follows: TGTGCCAGCAGGGGACCGGGACTAGCGAGAGAGACCCAGTACTTC.

The chain recombines TRBV10-3 with TRBJ1-1, with a weak D call TRBD1 (5 bases). Trimming removed 0 bases from V and 10 bases from J, with 15 bases in between. The length of the CDR3 is 14 residues. The germline gives CDR1 ENHRY, CDR2 SYGVKD. The CDR3 sequence: CAISESTQARAAFF. CDR3 nucleotide sequence: TGTGCCATCAGTGAGTCGACCCAGGCCAGGGCAGCTTTCTTT.

The rearrangement joins TRBV29-1 to TRBJ2-1, with TRBD1 identical over 7 bases. CDR1 and CDR2 (germline): SQVTM, ANQGSEA. The CDR3 consists of 14 residues. J was trimmed by 0 bases and V by 3 bases; bases with no gene match: 2. CDR3 in DNA: TGCAGCGTTGACGACAGGGTCTCCTACAATGAGCAGTTCTTC. It specifies CSVDDRVSYNEQFF.

As concerns this clone: The sample holds other DNA sequences that translate to the same CDR3. The CDR3: CASSPWASGNTIYF. In DNA form, the CDR3 reads TGCGCCAGCAGCCCGTGGGCCTCTGGAAACACCATATATTTT. The chain couples TRBV5-1 to TRBJ1-3; the D is unclear. CDR3 size: 14 residues. CDR1 is SGHRS and CDR2 is YFSETQ in the germline V gene. Trimming removed 4 bases from V and 0 bases from J, with 8 bases in between.

This chain connects TRBV18 to TRBJ2-7; 10 nucleotides match TRBD1. The CDR3 has 15 residues. Trimming removed 5 bases from V and 4 bases from J; junction bases left unmatched: 8. Germline V gene data show CDR1 as KGHSH and CDR2 as LQKENI. CDR3 nucleotide sequence: TGTGCCAGCTCATTTGGAGGACAGGGGGTGTACGAGCAGTACTTC. It translates to CASSFGGQGVYEQYF. Full variable domain (rest looked up from reference TRBV18 and TRBJ2-7): NAGVMQNPRHLVRRRGQEARLRCSPMKGHSHVYWYRQLPEEGLKFMVYLQKENIIDESGMPKERFSAEFPKEGPSILRIQQVVRGDSAAYFCASSFGGQGVYEQYFGPGTRLTVT.